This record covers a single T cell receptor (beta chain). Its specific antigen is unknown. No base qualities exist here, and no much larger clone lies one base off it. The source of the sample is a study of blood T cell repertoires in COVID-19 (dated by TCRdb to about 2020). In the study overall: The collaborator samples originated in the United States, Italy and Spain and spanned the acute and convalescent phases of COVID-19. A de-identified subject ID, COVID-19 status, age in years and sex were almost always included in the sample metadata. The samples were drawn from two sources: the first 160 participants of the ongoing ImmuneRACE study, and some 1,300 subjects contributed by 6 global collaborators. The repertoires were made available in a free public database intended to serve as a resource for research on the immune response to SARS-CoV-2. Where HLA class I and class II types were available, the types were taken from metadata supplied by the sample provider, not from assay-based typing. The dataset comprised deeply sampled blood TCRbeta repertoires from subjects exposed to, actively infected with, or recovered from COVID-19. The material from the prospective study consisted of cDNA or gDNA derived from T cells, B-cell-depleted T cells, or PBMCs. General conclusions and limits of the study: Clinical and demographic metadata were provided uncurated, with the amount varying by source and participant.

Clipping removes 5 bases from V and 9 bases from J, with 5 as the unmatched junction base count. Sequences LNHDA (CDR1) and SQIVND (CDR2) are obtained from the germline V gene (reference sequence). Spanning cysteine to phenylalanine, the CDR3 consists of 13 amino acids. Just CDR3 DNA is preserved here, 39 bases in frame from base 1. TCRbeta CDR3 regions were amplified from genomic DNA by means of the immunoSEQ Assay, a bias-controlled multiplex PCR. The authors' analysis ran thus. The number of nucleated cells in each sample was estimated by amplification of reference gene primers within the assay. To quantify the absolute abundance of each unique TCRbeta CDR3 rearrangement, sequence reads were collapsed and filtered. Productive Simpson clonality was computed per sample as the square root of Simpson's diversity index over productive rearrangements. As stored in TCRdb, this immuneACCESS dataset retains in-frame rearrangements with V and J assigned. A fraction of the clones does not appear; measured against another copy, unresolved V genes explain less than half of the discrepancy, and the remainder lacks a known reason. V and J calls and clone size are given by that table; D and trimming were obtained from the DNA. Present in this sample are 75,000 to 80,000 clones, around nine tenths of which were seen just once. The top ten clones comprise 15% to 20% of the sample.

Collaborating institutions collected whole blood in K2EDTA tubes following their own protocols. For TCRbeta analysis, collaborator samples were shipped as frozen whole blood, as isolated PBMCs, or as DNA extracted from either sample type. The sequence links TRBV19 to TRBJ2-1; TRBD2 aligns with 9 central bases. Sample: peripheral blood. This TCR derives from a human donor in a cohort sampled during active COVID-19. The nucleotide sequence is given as TGTGCCAGTAGTCAAGCGGGAGGAGTTGAGCAGTTCTTC. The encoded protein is CASSQAGGVEQFF.